These 12 T cell receptor beta chains originate from one sample sequenced in a study of T cell changes during pregnancy in multiple sclerosis. Measured with immunoSEQ multiplex PCR; TCRdb has only the in-frame clones, and not every one. The top ten hold approximately 0.84% of the sample, which has about 68,000 clones, around 90% seen once. The input for sequencing was peripheral blood, taken in the second trimester of pregnancy. All receptors come from a female donor with multiple sclerosis, enrolled in a pregnancy study.

V and J are TRBV7-9 and TRBJ2-7, with TRBD1 matching over 8 bases. Germline assignment: CDR1 SEHNR and CDR2 FQNEAQ (reference sequence). The V gene end was trimmed by 6 bases and the J gene end by 2 bases; junction bases not matched to a gene: 9. This CDR3 has 15 residues. The CDR3 DNA reads TGTGCCAGCAGTACCATCCAGGGGGCCACCTACGAGCAGTACTTC. It is translated as CASSTIQGATYEQYF. Together with reference TRBV7-9 and TRBJ2-7, the CDR3 gives the full variable domain: DTGVSQNPRHKITKRGQNVTFRCDPISEHNRLYWYRQTLGQGPEFLTYFQNEAQLEKSRLLSDRFSAERPKGSFSTLEIQRTEQGDSAMYLCASSTIQGATYEQYFGPGTRLTVT.

The J gene is TRBJ2-7, the V gene TRBV29-1, with 10 bases that match TRBD1. Looked up from germline, CDR1 is SQVTM and CDR2 is ANQGSEA. V lost 5 bases to trimming and J lost 1 base; unmatched junction nucleotides: 8. The length of the CDR3 is 15 residues. The CDR3 sequence is CSVLTGTGASYEQYF. Written as DNA, the CDR3 is TGCAGCGTTTTGACCGGGACAGGGGCTTCCTACGAGCAGTACTTC.

This chain joins TRBV27 and TRBJ1-2; possibly TRBD1 for D (5 bases). The CDR3 has 16 residues. Per the germline V gene, CDR1 is MNHEY and CDR2 is SMNVEV (reference sequence). V gave up 1 base and J gave up 0 bases, with 12 bases separating them. The CDR3, as DNA: TGTGCCAGCAGTTTATGGGGCGGCCGCACTAACTATGGCTACACCTTC. Protein: CASSLWGGRTNYGYTF.

CDR3: CASRPTGFYEQYF. Written as DNA, the CDR3 is TGCGCCAGCCGTCCGACAGGATTCTACGAGCAGTACTTC. J is TRBJ2-5 and V is TRBV5-1, with D possibly being TRBD1 (6 bases). The J call is in doubt because the DNA end fits TRBJ2-7 better. From germline, CDR1 is SGHRS and CDR2 YFSETQ. CDR3 length equals 13 residues.

Written as DNA, the CDR3 is TGTGCCAGCAGTTACTCGCGAGCAGGGGCCTATGGCTACACCTTC. Translating gives CASSYSRAGAYGYTF. The J gene is TRBJ1-2, the V gene TRBV6-5, with D perhaps matching TRBD1 (6 bases). The CDR3 runs to 15 residues. V shed 0 bases and J shed 4 bases, with 12 bases lying between them. From germline, CDR1 is MNHEY and CDR2 SVGAGI.

The chain is built from TRBV11-2 and TRBJ2-7, with 7 bases fitting TRBD1. The junction had 7 bases not matched to a gene; V was cut back by 5 bases and J by 0 bases. The CDR3 loop spans 15 amino acids. Germline V lookup: CDR1 SGHAT, CDR2 FQNNGV. CDR3 sequence reads: CASSPDRASSYEQYF. The CDR3 DNA follows: TGTGCCAGCAGCCCCGACAGGGCGAGCTCCTACGAGCAGTACTTC.

The V call is TRBV19, the J call TRBJ1-3; D is undetermined. Trimming took 1 base from V and 0 from J, leaving 10 bases between them. Germline assignment: CDR1 LNHDA and CDR2 SQIVND (reference sequence). This CDR3 has 16 residues. CDR3 DNA: TGTGCCAGTAGTATAGTTCCCCTACTCTCTGGAAACACCATATATTTT. Translated: CASSIVPLLSGNTIYF.

The chain uses TRBV29-1 and TRBJ1-6, with a weak D call TRBD1 (6 bases). The V gene's germline CDR1 is SQVTM and CDR2 ANQGSEA. The CDR3 has 16 amino acids. Trimming removed 7 bases at V and 8 bases at J, with 24 bases between. As DNA, the CDR3 is TGCAGCGCCGCCGAGGGGGGGGGCCCGGGGGATTCACCCCTCCACTTT. This encodes CSAAEGGGPGDSPLHF.

This clone has a single count. The chain employs TRBV9 and TRBJ2-6; 7 bases agree with TRBD1. CDR3 length: 17 residues. J gave up 0 bases and V 3 bases, and 6 bases lay outside the gene matches. Germline V CDR1 and CDR2: SGDLS, YYNGEE. CDR3 nucleotides: TGTGCCAGCAGCGCCTACAGGGGTGGCTCTGGGGCCAACGTCCTGACTTTC. Its protein is CASSAYRGGSGANVLTF. Drawing the rest from reference TRBV9 and TRBJ2-6, the complete variable domain is DSGVTQTPKHLITATGQRVTLRCSPRSGDLSVYWYQQSLDQGLQFLIQYYNGEERAKGNILERFSAQQFPDLHSELNLSSLELGDSALYFCASSAYRGGSGANVLTFGAGSRLTVL.

The chain joins TRBV9 to TRBJ2-3; 10 nucleotides agree with TRBD2. The germline CDR1 and CDR2 sequences are SGDLS and YYNGEE. The J segment lost 0 bases and the V segment lost 4 bases, leaving 11 bases of the junction unmatched. The CDR3 has 18 amino acids. This CDR3 is CASSLAVAGGSSTDTQYF. In nucleotides, the CDR3 is TGTGCCAGCAGCCTCGCAGTAGCGGGGGGCTCGAGCACAGATACGCAGTATTTT.

The V call is TRBV5-4, the J call TRBJ2-3; 8 nucleotides agree with TRBD2. Germline CDR1 reads SGHNT; CDR2 reads YYREEE (reference sequence). The CDR3 sequence is 15 residues long. The V segment lost 4 bases and the J segment 4 bases; nucleotides outside the gene matches: 8. The CDR3 DNA reads as TGTGCCAGCAGCGACGGGGGGGCCTCGGCAGATACGCAGTATTTT. Translation gives CASSDGGASADTQYF.

The genes are TRBV7-7 and TRBJ2-5; D possibly corresponds to TRBD2 (5 bases). The length of the CDR3 is 14 residues. Per the germline V gene, CDR1 is SSHAT and CDR2 is FNYEAQ (reference sequence). Trimming took 1 base from V and 4 from J, leaving 10 bases between them. The CDR3 DNA is TGTGCCAGCAGCTTAGGGGGTGGGAGAGAGACCCAGTACTTC. The encoded protein is CASSLGGGRETQYF.